The clone carrying this T cell receptor (beta chain) has more than one count but fewer than ten. No antigen is known for it. The data derive from a study of T cells in Graves' hyperthyroidism and ophthalmopathy. Turning to the study itself: Once the initial diagnosis was made, peripheral blood was obtained before any treatment. The study's findings and limits: From stable hyperthyroidism, ophthalmopathy was set apart by a 13 V-J model. The blood repertoire included most of the expanded thyroid clonotypes above 0.001.

What was amplified from RNA transcripts were TCR beta CDR3 regions. TCR CDR3 regions were first amplified by RT-PCR with HTBI primers. Each CDR3 protein gets one entry after TCRdb re-called the multiplex PCR reads with MiXCR. Of 550,000 to 650,000 distinct CDR3 sequences detected, around 15% appear once; the ten largest clones hold around 13%. CDR3 length equals 14 residues. Trimming left V 5 bases short and J 7 bases short, with 17 bases between. Germline V gene sequence: CDR1 SEHNR, CDR2 FQNEAQ (reference sequence). Orbital computed tomography and thyroid ultrasound, together with serum TRAb and thyroxine and clinical symptoms, were used for diagnoses.

Sequencing used blood. The chain links TRBV7-9 to TRBJ1-2; D unresolved. This receptor was obtained from a woman aged 40 to 55 with Graves' hyperthyroidism. CDR3 coding DNA: TGTGCCAGCAGCCCAGAGGGTCGCGGAGCTGGCTACACCTTC. This translates into CASSPEGRGAGYTF.